A single sample gave rise to the 14 T cell receptor beta chains below, sequenced in a study of T cell changes during pregnancy in multiple sclerosis. The assay was immunoSEQ multiplex PCR, and TCRdb's table has in-frame clones only and misses some. In the table there are under 80,000 clones, 90% to 95% of which are singletons. The sequencing here drew on peripheral blood, taken in the third trimester of pregnancy. These receptors were taken from a female donor with multiple sclerosis, enrolled in a pregnancy study.

The rearrangement links TRBV5-4 to TRBJ1-3, with a weak D call TRBD1 (5 bases). Germline V gene sequence: CDR1 SGHNT, CDR2 YYREEE (reference sequence). Trimming removed 2 bases at V and 4 bases at J, with 13 bases between. This CDR3 comprises 15 residues. CDR3 region: CASSFHGGVGNTIYF. The CDR3 bases are TGTGCCAGCAGCTTTCACGGGGGTGTCGGAAACACCATATATTTT.

The chain uses TRBV2 and TRBJ2-3; TRBD1 matches 7 bases. The V and J ends lost 7 bases and 2 bases, in that order; junction bases with no gene match: 6. The CDR3 sequence is 14 residues long. CDR1 and CDR2 (germline): SNHLY, FYNNEI. CDR3: CASIKDRTTDTQYF. CDR3 bases: TGTGCCAGCATTAAGGACAGGACCACAGATACGCAGTATTTT.

This chain uses TRBV5-1 with TRBJ2-5; no clear D. The V end lost 2 bases, the J end lost 1 base, and 9 bases lay between the germline ends. The CDR3 is 14 residues long. Germline V gene data show CDR1 as SGHRS and CDR2 as YFSETQ. In DNA, the CDR3 is TGCGCCAGCAGCTTTAACACCTTCCAAGAGACCCAGTACTTC. It is translated as CASSFNTFQETQYF.

Only one count was recorded for this clone. This chain links TRBV2 with TRBJ1-6; D is undetermined. Germline assignment: CDR1 SNHLY and CDR2 FYNNEI. Between the trimmed V and J ends, which lost 4 bases and 0 bases, there was a span of 13 bases. The length of the CDR3 is 17 residues. CDR3 nucleotide sequence: TGTGCCAGCAGTGTGCCGCTAAGGAGCTCCTATAATTCACCCCTCCACTTT. Protein sequence: CASSVPLRSSYNSPLHF.

The V gene is TRBV2, the J gene TRBJ1-2, with 11 positions matching TRBD1. The trim removed 4 bases at V and 3 bases at J, leaving 7 bases unmatched. The CDR3 contains 16 residues. The germline V gene encodes CDR1 SNHLY and CDR2 FYNNEI. The CDR3 protein is CASSALRDRGDYGYTF. The DNA for the CDR3 is TGTGCCAGCAGTGCCCTCCGGGACAGGGGGGACTATGGCTACACCTTC. The complete variable domain, with remaining parts taken from reference TRBV2 and TRBJ1-2, reads EPEVTQTPSHQVTQMGQEVILRCVPISNHLYFYWYRQILGQKVEFLVSFYNNEISEKSEIFDDQFSVERPDGSNFTLKIRSTKLEDSAMYFCASSALRDRGDYGYTFGSGTRLTVV.

The chain couples TRBV30 to TRBJ1-2; D is unresolved. V lost 5 bases and J 8 bases, leaving 15 bases between the germline ends. The CDR3 runs to 12 residues. Germline lookup yields CDR1 GTSNPN and CDR2 SVGIG (reference sequence). CDR3 bases: TGTGCCTGGGGACGGGATTTGAAAGGCTACACCTTC. Translating gives CAWGRDLKGYTF.

V is TRBV11-2 and J is TRBJ1-1; unclear D gene. The CDR3 runs 13 residues. Trimming took 5 bases from V and 7 from J, leaving 14 bases between them. CDR1 SGHAT and CDR2 FQNNGV come from the germline V gene. CDR3 coding DNA: TGTGCCAGCAGCCCAGCTTTTCCGGGTGAAGCTTTCTTT. Its translation is CASSPAFPGEAFF. The variable domain in full, completed from reference TRBV11-2 and TRBJ1-1, reads EAGVAQSPRYKIIEKRQSVAFWCNPISGHATLYWYQQILGQGPKLLIQFQNNGVVDDSQLPKDRFSAERLKGVDSTLKIQPAKLEDSAVYLCASSPAFPGEAFFGQGTRLTVV.

The genes are TRBV9 and TRBJ2-2, with D tentatively TRBD2 (6 bases). Germline CDR1 and CDR2: SGDLS and YYNGEE. CDR3 length equals 14 residues. V was trimmed by 7 bases and J by 0 bases, leaving 10 bases between them. The CDR3 DNA is TGTGCCAGCGAGTGGGGGGCGAACACCGGGGAGCTGTTTTTT. Translating gives CASEWGANTGELFF. Looking up the rest from reference TRBV9 and TRBJ2-2 gives the full variable domain: DSGVTQTPKHLITATGQRVTLRCSPRSGDLSVYWYQQSLDQGLQFLIQYYNGEERAKGNILERFSAQQFPDLHSELNLSSLELGDSALYFCASEWGANTGELFFGEGSRLTVL.

The V call is TRBV11-3, the J call TRBJ2-2; possibly TRBD1 for D (6 bases). There are 17 residues in the CDR3. Germline values: CDR1 SGHNT, CDR2 YENEEA. The V end was cut by 1 base, the J end by 0 bases, with 12 bases between. The CDR3 is CASSLAMGAANTGELFF. Written as DNA, the CDR3 is TGTGCCAGCAGCTTAGCTATGGGGGCCGCGAACACCGGGGAGCTGTTTTTT.

The rearrangement uses TRBV15 and TRBJ1-2; D ambiguous. With 8 bases removed from V and 1 base from J, the gap between germline ends came to 8 bases. The CDR3 has 12 residues. The germline gives CDR1 LNHNV, CDR2 YYDKDF (reference sequence). The CDR3 coding sequence is TGTGCCACCCGTCGAGATAACTATGGCTACACCTTC. This codes for CATRRDNYGYTF. Full variable domain (rest looked up from reference TRBV15 and TRBJ1-2): DAMVIQNPRYQVTQFGKPVTLSCSQTLNHNVMYWYQQKSSQAPKLLFHYYDKDFNNEADTPDNFQSRRPNTSFCFLDIRSPGLGDTAMYLCATRRDNYGYTFGSGTRLTVV.

The rearrangement links TRBV5-5 to TRBJ2-5; the match to TRBD2 covers 10 bases. Per germline, CDR1 SGHKS and CDR2 YYEKEE (reference sequence). The length of the CDR3 is 16 residues. The V and J ends lost 4 bases and 4 bases, in that order; junction bases with no gene match: 10. CDR3 nucleotide sequence: TGTGCCAGCAGCCCGGGGGGATTAGCGGGGGGAGAGACCCAGTACTTC. Protein sequence: CASSPGGLAGGETQYF.

The rearrangement links TRBV10-3 to TRBJ1-3; no clear D. This CDR3 is 17 amino acids long. V was cut by 2 bases and J by 0 bases, with 14 bases left in between. CDR1 ENHRY and CDR2 SYGVKD come from the germline V gene. The DNA of the CDR3 is TGTGCCATCAGTGAGAATGTTGAGGGATCCTCTGGAAACACCATATATTTT. Protein: CAISENVEGSSGNTIYF.

This rearrangement joins TRBV11-2 to TRBJ2-2, with a weak D call TRBD2 (6 bases). Germline assignment: CDR1 SGHAT and CDR2 FQNNGV. This CDR3 has 14 residues. The V and J ends lost 5 bases and 4 bases respectively, with 11 bases between them. CDR3 nucleotide sequence: TGTGCCAGCAGCCAGGGACTCCGCACCGGGGAGCTGTTTTTT. Translating it yields CASSQGLRTGELFF. The complete variable domain, with remaining parts taken from reference TRBV11-2 and TRBJ2-2, reads EAGVAQSPRYKIIEKRQSVAFWCNPISGHATLYWYQQILGQGPKLLIQFQNNGVVDDSQLPKDRFSAERLKGVDSTLKIQPAKLEDSAVYLCASSQGLRTGELFFGEGSRLTVL.

The chain employs TRBV18 and TRBJ1-5; 7 nucleotides line up with TRBD1. The germline V gene has CDR1 KGHSH and CDR2 LQKENI. This CDR3 spans 15 amino acids. The V and J ends lost 3 bases and 5 bases, in that order; junction bases with no gene match: 7. The chain's CDR3 is CASSPIQGLYQPQHF. CDR3 nucleotide sequence: TGTGCCAGCTCACCCATACAGGGGTTGTATCAGCCCCAGCATTTT.